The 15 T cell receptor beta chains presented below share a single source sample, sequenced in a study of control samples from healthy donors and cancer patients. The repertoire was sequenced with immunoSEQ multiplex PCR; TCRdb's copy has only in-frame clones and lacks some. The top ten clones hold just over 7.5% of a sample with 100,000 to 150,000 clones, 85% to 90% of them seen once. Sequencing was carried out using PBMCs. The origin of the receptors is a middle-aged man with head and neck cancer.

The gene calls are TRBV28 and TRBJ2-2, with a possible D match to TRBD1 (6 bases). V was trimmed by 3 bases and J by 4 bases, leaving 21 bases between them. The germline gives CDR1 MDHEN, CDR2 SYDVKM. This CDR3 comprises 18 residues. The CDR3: CASSFPRGTPRGTGELFF. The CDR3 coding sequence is TGTGCCAGCAGTTTCCCCCGAGGGACACCACGTGGCACCGGGGAGCTGTTTTTT.

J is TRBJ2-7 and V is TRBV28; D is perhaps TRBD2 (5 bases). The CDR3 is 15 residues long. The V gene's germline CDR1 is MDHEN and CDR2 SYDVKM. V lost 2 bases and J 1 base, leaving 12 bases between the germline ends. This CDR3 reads CASSLGLAASYEQYF. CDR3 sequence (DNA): TGTGCCAGCAGTTTAGGGCTAGCTGCTTCCTACGAGCAGTACTTC.

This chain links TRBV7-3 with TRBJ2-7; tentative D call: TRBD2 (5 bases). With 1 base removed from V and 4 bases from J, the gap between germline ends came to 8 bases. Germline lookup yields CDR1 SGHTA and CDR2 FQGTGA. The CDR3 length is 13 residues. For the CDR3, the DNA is TGTGCCAGCAGCTTAAGTGAGGGATACGAGCAGTACTTC. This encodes CASSLSEGYEQYF.

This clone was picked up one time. CDR3 sequence: CASSEAAVNTGETQYF. The CDR3 DNA sequence: TGTGCCAGCAGTGAAGCGGCTGTTAACACAGGGGAGACCCAGTACTTC. The gene calls are TRBV6-1 and TRBJ2-5; TRBD1 is a possible D gene (6 bases). Deletions cut 0 bases from V and 5 bases from J, with 16 bases between. The CDR3 consists of 16 residues. CDR1 and CDR2 (germline): MNHNS, SASEGT.

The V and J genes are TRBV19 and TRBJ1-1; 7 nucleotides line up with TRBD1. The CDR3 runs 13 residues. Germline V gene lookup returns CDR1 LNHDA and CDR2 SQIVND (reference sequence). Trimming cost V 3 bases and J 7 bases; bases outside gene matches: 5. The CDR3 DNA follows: TGTGCCAGTAGTATCGGGACAGCGATTGAAGCTTTCTTT. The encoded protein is CASSIGTAIEAFF.

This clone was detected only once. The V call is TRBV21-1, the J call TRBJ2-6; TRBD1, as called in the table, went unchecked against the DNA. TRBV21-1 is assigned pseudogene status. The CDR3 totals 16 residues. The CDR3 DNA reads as TGTGCCAGCAAAGAACAGGGTTTATCCGGGGCCAACGTCCTGACTTTC. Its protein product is CASKEQGLSGANVLTF.

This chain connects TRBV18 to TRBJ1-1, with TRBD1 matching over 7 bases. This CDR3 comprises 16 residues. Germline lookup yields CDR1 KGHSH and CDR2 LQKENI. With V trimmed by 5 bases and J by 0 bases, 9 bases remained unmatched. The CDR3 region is CASSFDREIVNTEAFF. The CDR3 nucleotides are TGTGCCAGCTCATTCGACAGGGAAATAGTGAACACTGAAGCTTTCTTT.

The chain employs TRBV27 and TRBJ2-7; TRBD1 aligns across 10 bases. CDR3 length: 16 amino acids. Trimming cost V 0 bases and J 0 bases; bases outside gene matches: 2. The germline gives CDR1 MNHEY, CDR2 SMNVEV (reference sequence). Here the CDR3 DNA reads TGTGCCAGCAGTTTATCGGGACAGGGGAGCTCCTACGAGCAGTACTTC. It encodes CASSLSGQGSSYEQYF.

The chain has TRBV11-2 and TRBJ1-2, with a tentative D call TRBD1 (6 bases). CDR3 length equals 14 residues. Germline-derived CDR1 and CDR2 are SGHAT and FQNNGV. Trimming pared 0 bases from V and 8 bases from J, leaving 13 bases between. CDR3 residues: CASSLERAGDGYTF. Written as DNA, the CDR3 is TGTGCCAGCAGCTTAGAAAGGGCAGGGGACGGCTACACCTTC.

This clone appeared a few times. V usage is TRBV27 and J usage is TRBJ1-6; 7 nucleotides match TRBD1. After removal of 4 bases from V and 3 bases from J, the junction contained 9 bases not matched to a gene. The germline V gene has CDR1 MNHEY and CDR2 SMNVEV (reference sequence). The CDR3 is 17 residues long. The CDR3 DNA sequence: TGTGCCAGCAGTTACGCGACAGGGAGGGGCTATAATTCACCCCTCCACTTT. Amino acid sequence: CASSYATGRGYNSPLHF.

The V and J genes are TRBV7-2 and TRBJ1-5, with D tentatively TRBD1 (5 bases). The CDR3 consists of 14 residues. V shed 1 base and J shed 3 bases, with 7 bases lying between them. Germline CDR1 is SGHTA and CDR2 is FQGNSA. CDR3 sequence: CASSLGQLNQPQHF. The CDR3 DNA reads TGTGCCAGCAGCTTAGGACAGCTCAATCAGCCCCAGCATTTT. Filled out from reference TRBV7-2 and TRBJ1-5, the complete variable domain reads GAGVSQSPSNKVTEKGKDVELRCDPISGHTALYWYRQSLGQGLEFLIYFQGNSAPDKSGLPSDRFSAERTGGSVSTLTIQRTQQEDSAVYLCASSLGQLNQPQHFGDGTRLSIL.

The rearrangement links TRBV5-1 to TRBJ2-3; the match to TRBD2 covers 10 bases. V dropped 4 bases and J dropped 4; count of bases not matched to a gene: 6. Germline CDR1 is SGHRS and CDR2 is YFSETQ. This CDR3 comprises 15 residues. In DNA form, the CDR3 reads TGCGCCAGCAGCCTCAGCGGGAGGGGCGCAGATACGCAGTATTTT. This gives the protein CASSLSGRGADTQYF.

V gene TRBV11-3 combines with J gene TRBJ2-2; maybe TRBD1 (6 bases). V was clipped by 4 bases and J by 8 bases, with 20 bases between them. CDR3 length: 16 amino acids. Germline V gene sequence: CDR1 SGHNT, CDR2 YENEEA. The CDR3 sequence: CASSSHQGRGSGELFF. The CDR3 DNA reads TGTGCCAGCAGCTCCCACCAGGGGAGAGGTTCGGGGGAGCTGTTTTTT.

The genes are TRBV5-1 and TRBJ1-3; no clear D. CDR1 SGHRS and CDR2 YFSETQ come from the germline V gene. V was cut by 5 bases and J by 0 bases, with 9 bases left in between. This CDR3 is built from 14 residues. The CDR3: CASSSGDSGNTIYF. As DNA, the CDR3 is TGCGCCAGCAGTTCGGGTGACTCTGGAAACACCATATATTTT.

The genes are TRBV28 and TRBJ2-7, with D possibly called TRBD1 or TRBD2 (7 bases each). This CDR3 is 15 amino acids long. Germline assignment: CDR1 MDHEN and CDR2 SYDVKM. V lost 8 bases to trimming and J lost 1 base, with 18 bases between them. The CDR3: CASVGTGDYSYEQYF. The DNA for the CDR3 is TGTGCCAGCGTCGGTACAGGGGACTATTCCTACGAGCAGTACTTC.